The rows below give T cell receptor beta chains drawn from one sample of a study of blood T cell repertoires in COVID-19. This table comes from immunoSEQ multiplex PCR, and its TCRdb copy is limited to in-frame clones, with some not included. This sample has approximately 100,000 clones, with around 85% found just once. The sample comprised peripheral blood. These receptors originate from a human donor in a cohort sampled during active COVID-19. CDR3s include the opening cysteine and the closing phenylalanine or tryptophan.

v_gene	j_gene	CDR3aa
TRBV5-1	TRBJ2-1	CASSSGTSGLGHEQFF
TRBV5-5	TRBJ1-5	CASSDSKGVNQPQHF
TRBV29-1	TRBJ1-1	CRGDRGNTEAFF
TRBV9	TRBJ2-2	CASSATGQGASGELFF
TRBV10-1	TRBJ2-1	CASRGRGFGSHNEQFF
TRBV6-5	TRBJ2-1	CASSRGTSFDEQFF
TRBV5-1	TRBJ2-5	CASSLSRGETQYF
TRBV10-1	TRBJ1-5	CASRDRTGPRQPQHF
TRBV6-1	TRBJ1-3	CASSENVWGGGNTIYF
TRBV7-2	TRBJ2-7	CASSLPTSGATYEQYF
TRBV6-1	TRBJ2-6	CASSADLRDRGPGANVLTF
TRBV10-1	TRBJ2-3	CASWEDSHTDTQYF